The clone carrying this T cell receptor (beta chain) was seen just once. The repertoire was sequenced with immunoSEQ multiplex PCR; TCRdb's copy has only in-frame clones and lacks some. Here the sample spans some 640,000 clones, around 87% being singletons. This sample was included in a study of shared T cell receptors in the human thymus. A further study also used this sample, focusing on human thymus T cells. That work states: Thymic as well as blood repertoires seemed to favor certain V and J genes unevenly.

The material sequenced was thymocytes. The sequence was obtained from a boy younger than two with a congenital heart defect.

CDR3 DNA sequence: TGCGCCAGCAGTTTACAGGGTAGGAACACTGAAGCTTTCTTT. Translated: CASSLQGRNTEAFF. This chain connects TRBV5-1 to TRBJ1-1, with a possible D match to TRBD1 (6 bases). Germline CDR1 SGHRS, CDR2 YFSETQ. V shed 5 bases and J shed 1 base, with 12 bases lying between them. The CDR3 is made up of 14 amino acids.